Sequencing of this TCR beta chain was carried out in a study of blood T cell repertoires in COVID-19. The table came from immunoSEQ multiplex PCR; TCRdb's copy has only in-frame clones and leaves some out. In the table there are approximately 220,000 clones, less than 90% of which are singletons. Trimming stripped 1 base from V and 4 bases from J, with 17 bases between. The length of the CDR3 is 17 residues. Germline V gene sequence: CDR1 SGHRS, CDR2 YFSETQ. V is TRBV5-1 and J is TRBJ1-4, with D possibly being TRBD1 (6 bases). Sequencing input: PBMCs or T cells enriched from blood (not recorded which). This clonotype was obtained from a woman between 25 and 40 years old who had been exposed to COVID-19. This CDR3 reads CASSLSLKTGLNEKLFF. The CDR3 nucleotides read TGCGCCAGCAGCTTGTCCCTCAAGACAGGCCTTAATGAAAAACTGTTTTTT.